Listed below are T cell receptor beta chains from one sample, sequenced in a study of cytomegalovirus exposure and HLA in healthy donors. Generated by immunoSEQ multiplex PCR, the TCRdb table keeps only in-frame clones and is missing some. In the table there are approximately 120,000 clones, under 90% of which are singletons. The sequencing input was PBMCs. All receptors derive from a woman in her thirties in good health and CMV-seronegative. Both conserved end residues are part of each CDR3. The order of the fields is clone size, D gene, J gene, V gene, CDR3 DNA, CDR3 protein. D genes are given only for firm matches. Rows give clone size only sometimes, using once, few, many, or a class for an expanded clone.

clone size: -
D gene: -
J gene: TRBJ1-2
V gene: TRBV6-1
CDR3 DNA: TGTGCCAGCGCGGAGGAACGCGGGGACGGCTACACCTTC
CDR3 protein: CASAEERGDGYTF

clone size: -
D gene: TRBD1
J gene: TRBJ2-3
V gene: TRBV6-5
CDR3 DNA: TGTGCCAGCAGTGCCCGGGACAGGGGTTCGGATACGCAGTATTTT
CDR3 protein: CASSARDRGSDTQYF

clone size: -
D gene: -
J gene: TRBJ2-6
V gene: TRBV5-4
CDR3 DNA: TGTGCCAGCAGCTTGGAAGGGAGAGCTACTGGGGCCAACGTCCTGACTTTC
CDR3 protein: CASSLEGRATGANVLTF

clone size: -
D gene: -
J gene: TRBJ2-5
V gene: TRBV5-1
CDR3 DNA: TGCGCCATCCTCCCCTCGGGTTGCCAAGAGACCCAGTACTTC
CDR3 protein: CAILPSGCQETQYF

clone size: -
D gene: -
J gene: TRBJ1-6
V gene: TRBV4-1
CDR3 DNA: TGCGCCAGCAGCCAAGGGGGGCCTTTGATTGGGGGTCTTTCACCCCTCCACTTT
CDR3 protein: CASSQGGPLIGGLSPLHF

clone size: -
D gene: -
J gene: TRBJ1-5
V gene: TRBV19
CDR3 DNA: TGTGCCAGTCACCGGGACTTCTCTCAGCCCCAGCATTTT
CDR3 protein: CASHRDFSQPQHF

clone size: -
D gene: TRBD1
J gene: TRBJ2-2
V gene: TRBV6-4
CDR3 DNA: TGTGCCAGCAGTGTTCAGGGACAGGGAAACACCAGGGAGCTGTTTTTT
CDR3 protein: CASSVQGQGNTRELFF

clone size: -
D gene: -
J gene: TRBJ2-1
V gene: TRBV5-5
CDR3 DNA: TGTGCCAGCAGCCTAACTGGGGGGAATGAGCAGTTCTTC
CDR3 protein: CASSLTGGNEQFF

clone size: -
D gene: -
J gene: TRBJ2-5
V gene: TRBV6-6
CDR3 DNA: TGTGCCAGCAGTTACTCCGGGAACCAAGAGACCCAGTACTTC
CDR3 protein: CASSYSGNQETQYF

clone size: -
D gene: -
J gene: TRBJ2-7
V gene: TRBV19
CDR3 DNA: TGTGCCACCCGCAGGGGATTAAGCTCCTACGAGCAGTACTTC
CDR3 protein: CATRRGLSSYEQYF

clone size: -
D gene: -
J gene: TRBJ1-2
V gene: TRBV2
CDR3 DNA: TGTGCCAGCACTACGACCCTGACAGCCAGTGGCTACACCTTC
CDR3 protein: CASTTTLTASGYTF

clone size: -
D gene: -
J gene: TRBJ1-1
V gene: TRBV7-2
CDR3 DNA: TGTGCCAGCAGCTTACCGGGGATCACTGAAGCTTTCTTT
CDR3 protein: CASSLPGITEAFF

clone size: once
D gene: -
J gene: TRBJ2-1
V gene: TRBV27
CDR3 DNA: TGTGCCAGCAGTTTGACAGCCGGGGGTACCTACAATGAGCAGTTCTTC
CDR3 protein: CASSLTAGGTYNEQFF

clone size: -
D gene: -
J gene: TRBJ1-2
V gene: TRBV4-2
CDR3 DNA: TGTGCCAGCAGCCAAGGGACAGAGGTCCCCTATGGCTACACCTTC
CDR3 protein: CASSQGTEVPYGYTF

clone size: -
D gene: TRBD1
J gene: TRBJ1-5
V gene: TRBV7-9
CDR3 DNA: TGTGCCAGCAGCAAACAGGGGTATAGCAATCAGCCCCAGCATTTT
CDR3 protein: CASSKQGYSNQPQHF

clone size: -
D gene: TRBD2
J gene: TRBJ2-1
V gene: TRBV5-1
CDR3 DNA: TGCGCCAGCAGCTTCTCCGGGAGGAACAATGAGCAGTTCTTC
CDR3 protein: CASSFSGRNNEQFF

clone size: -
D gene: -
J gene: TRBJ1-1
V gene: TRBV18
CDR3 DNA: TGTGCCAGCTCACCGACAGATGTGAACACTGAAGCTTTCTTT
CDR3 protein: CASSPTDVNTEAFF

clone size: -
D gene: -
J gene: TRBJ2-7
V gene: TRBV30
CDR3 DNA: TGTGCCTGGAGTACTAACCCGTACGAGCAGTACTTC
CDR3 protein: CAWSTNPYEQYF

clone size: -
D gene: TRBD1
J gene: TRBJ1-2
V gene: TRBV7-2
CDR3 DNA: TGTGCCAGCAGCTTAAGCGGGGGAAGACAGGGAGATGGCTACACCTTC
CDR3 protein: CASSLSGGRQGDGYTF

clone size: -
D gene: -
J gene: TRBJ1-5
V gene: TRBV12-5
CDR3 DNA: TGTGCTAGTGGGCGGGGTGACAGCAATCAGCCCCAGCATTTT
CDR3 protein: CASGRGDSNQPQHF

clone size: -
D gene: TRBD1
J gene: TRBJ1-1
V gene: TRBV28
CDR3 DNA: TGTGCCAGCAGGTCAGGGGGCGCCGGGACTGAAGCTTTCTTT
CDR3 protein: CASRSGGAGTEAFF

clone size: -
D gene: TRBD1
J gene: TRBJ2-1
V gene: TRBV7-9
CDR3 DNA: TGTGCCAGCAGCCCCAATCCCAGACAGGGTAACAATGAGCAGTTCTTC
CDR3 protein: CASSPNPRQGNNEQFF

clone size: -
D gene: -
J gene: TRBJ2-3
V gene: TRBV6-1
CDR3 DNA: TGTGCCAGCAGTGAATGGGGGCCTCCAGGGACAGATACGCAGTATTTT
CDR3 protein: CASSEWGPPGTDTQYF

clone size: few
D gene: -
J gene: TRBJ1-3
V gene: TRBV6-5
CDR3 DNA: TGTGCCAGCAGTATAACAGGCCTGCTTGGAAACACCATATATTTT
CDR3 protein: CASSITGLLGNTIYF

clone size: once
D gene: -
J gene: TRBJ1-4
V gene: TRBV18
CDR3 DNA: TGTGCCAGCTCACCGGACAGAAATAATGAAAAACTGTTTTTT
CDR3 protein: CASSPDRNNEKLFF

clone size: -
D gene: -
J gene: TRBJ1-1
V gene: TRBV18
CDR3 DNA: TGTGCCAGCTCACCAGGTGGCTTGAACACTGAAGCTTTCTTT
CDR3 protein: CASSPGGLNTEAFF

clone size: -
D gene: TRBD1
J gene: TRBJ1-5
V gene: TRBV5-8
CDR3 DNA: TGTGCCAGCAGCCTGGGGGACAGGGGCCATCAGCCCCAGCATTTT
CDR3 protein: CASSLGDRGHQPQHF

clone size: -
D gene: TRBD1
J gene: TRBJ1-4
V gene: TRBV28
CDR3 DNA: TGTGCCAGCAGTCCCCCGGGACAGGAGGAGGAAAAACTGTTTTTT
CDR3 protein: CASSPPGQEEEKLFF

clone size: -
D gene: -
J gene: TRBJ2-7
V gene: TRBV19
CDR3 DNA: TGTGCCAGTAGTGAACAGCACTCCTACGAGCAGTACTTC
CDR3 protein: CASSEQHSYEQYF

clone size: -
D gene: -
J gene: TRBJ2-1
V gene: TRBV6-4
CDR3 DNA: TGTGCCAGCAGTGACTATTTGCGGAGCTCCTACAATGAGCAGTTCTTC
CDR3 protein: CASSDYLRSSYNEQFF

clone size: -
D gene: TRBD2
J gene: TRBJ2-5
V gene: TRBV5-1
CDR3 DNA: TGCGCCAGCAGCCCCCAGCGGCTAGCGGGAAGAGAGACCCAGTACTTC
CDR3 protein: CASSPQRLAGRETQYF

clone size: -
D gene: TRBD1
J gene: TRBJ1-1
V gene: TRBV29-1
CDR3 DNA: TGCAGCGCGGGACAGCCGAACACTGAAGCTTTCTTT
CDR3 protein: CSAGQPNTEAFF

clone size: once
D gene: -
J gene: TRBJ1-6
V gene: TRBV15
CDR3 DNA: TGTGCCACCAGCAGAGACCTTAATTCACCCCTCCACTTT
CDR3 protein: CATSRDLNSPLHF

clone size: -
D gene: TRBD2
J gene: TRBJ2-5
V gene: TRBV5-1
CDR3 DNA: TGCGCCAGCAGAATAGCGGGGATAGAAGAGACCCAGTACTTC
CDR3 protein: CASRIAGIEETQYF

clone size: -
D gene: TRBD2
J gene: TRBJ2-1
V gene: TRBV9
CDR3 DNA: TGTGCCAGCAGCGTAGAAACTAGCGGTTACAATGAGCAGTTCTTC
CDR3 protein: CASSVETSGYNEQFF

clone size: -
D gene: TRBD1
J gene: TRBJ2-7
V gene: TRBV2
CDR3 DNA: TGTGCCAGCAGAGGACAGGGCTACTACGAGCAGTACTTC
CDR3 protein: CASRGQGYYEQYF

clone size: -
D gene: -
J gene: TRBJ2-4
V gene: TRBV7-9
CDR3 DNA: TGTGCCAGCAGCCCAACCCCAGGCGTTCAGTACTTC
CDR3 protein: CASSPTPGVQYF

clone size: -
D gene: TRBD2
J gene: TRBJ2-1
V gene: TRBV7-2
CDR3 DNA: TGTGCCAGCAAGCTGACTAGCGGGAGCTCCTACAATGAGCAGTTCTTC
CDR3 protein: CASKLTSGSSYNEQFF

clone size: -
D gene: -
J gene: TRBJ2-4
V gene: TRBV10-3
CDR3 DNA: TGTGCCATCAGTGAGGGGCCGAACCGGAACATTCAGTACTTC
CDR3 protein: CAISEGPNRNIQYF

clone size: -
D gene: -
J gene: TRBJ1-2
V gene: TRBV7-2
CDR3 DNA: TGTGCCAGCAGCTTAGTTAGGGGTGGTAACTATGGCTACACCTTC
CDR3 protein: CASSLVRGGNYGYTF

clone size: once
D gene: TRBD1
J gene: TRBJ2-5
V gene: TRBV7-8
CDR3 DNA: TGTGCCAGCAGACTACAGGGGCCGGAGACCCAGTACTTC
CDR3 protein: CASRLQGPETQYF

clone size: -
D gene: -
J gene: TRBJ2-5
V gene: TRBV11-2
CDR3 DNA: TGTGCCAGCAGCTTACTTGGCGGGTTTCAAGAGACCCAGTACTTC
CDR3 protein: CASSLLGGFQETQYF

clone size: -
D gene: -
J gene: TRBJ2-1
V gene: TRBV7-9
CDR3 DNA: TGTGCCAGCAGCCCCAAACCAGGCGGGAAGGAGAGATCCTACAATGAGCAGTTCTTC
CDR3 protein: CASSPKPGGKERSYNEQFF

clone size: -
D gene: TRBD2
J gene: TRBJ2-1
V gene: TRBV28
CDR3 DNA: TGTGCCAGCAGTTTACCGGGACTAGCGGGAGGGCCCTACGGGTATGAGCAGTTCTTC
CDR3 protein: CASSLPGLAGGPYGYEQFF

clone size: -
D gene: TRBD2
J gene: TRBJ2-7
V gene: TRBV27
CDR3 DNA: TGTGCCAGCAGTTTCTCTGTCCCTAGCGGGATGCTCTACGAGCAGTACTTC
CDR3 protein: CASSFSVPSGMLYEQYF

clone size: -
D gene: -
J gene: TRBJ1-4
V gene: TRBV14
CDR3 DNA: TGTGCCAGCAGCCAGAACCTCACACCTAATGAAAAACTGTTTTTT
CDR3 protein: CASSQNLTPNEKLFF

clone size: -
D gene: -
J gene: TRBJ2-7
V gene: TRBV2
CDR3 DNA: TGTGCCAGCAGTGACGGACGGGGAACCTACGAGCAGTACTTC
CDR3 protein: CASSDGRGTYEQYF

clone size: -
D gene: TRBD1
J gene: TRBJ2-2
V gene: TRBV5-1
CDR3 DNA: TGCGCCAGCAGGGCCGGGACAGGGGGATCGAACACCGGGGAGCTGTTTTTT
CDR3 protein: CASRAGTGGSNTGELFF

clone size: -
D gene: -
J gene: TRBJ1-6
V gene: TRBV19
CDR3 DNA: TGTGCCAGTAGTAGAACGGGTGGCTCACCCCTCCACTTT
CDR3 protein: CASSRTGGSPLHF

clone size: few
D gene: -
J gene: TRBJ2-3
V gene: TRBV2
CDR3 DNA: TGTGCCAGCAGTGAAAGGACAGCGGGGCAAGATACGCAGTATTTT
CDR3 protein: CASSERTAGQDTQYF

clone size: -
D gene: TRBD1
J gene: TRBJ1-3
V gene: TRBV2
CDR3 DNA: TGTGCCAGCAGGCCGGGACAGCGAAACACCATATATTTT
CDR3 protein: CASRPGQRNTIYF

clone size: -
D gene: -
J gene: TRBJ1-2
V gene: TRBV5-8
CDR3 DNA: TGTGCCAGCAGCCCTGTAGGTCGGGGTACGGGCTACACCTTC
CDR3 protein: CASSPVGRGTGYTF

clone size: -
D gene: -
J gene: TRBJ2-7
V gene: TRBV6-1
CDR3 DNA: TGTGCCAGCAGGATGGGGCAGATCGACGAGCAGTACTTC
CDR3 protein: CASRMGQIDEQYF

clone size: -
D gene: TRBD1
J gene: TRBJ1-3
V gene: TRBV19
CDR3 DNA: TGTGCCAGTAGTACACGGACAGGGGGGCCTGGAAACACCATATATTTT
CDR3 protein: CASSTRTGGPGNTIYF

clone size: few
D gene: TRBD1
J gene: TRBJ2-7
V gene: TRBV5-8
CDR3 DNA: TGTGCCAGCAGCTTGGGGACAGGGCCCTACGAGCAGTACTTC
CDR3 protein: CASSLGTGPYEQYF

clone size: -
D gene: -
J gene: TRBJ1-4
V gene: TRBV4-1
CDR3 DNA: TGCGCCAGCAGCCGCCTCAGGATCCCAACTAATGAAAAACTGTTTTTT
CDR3 protein: CASSRLRIPTNEKLFF

clone size: -
D gene: -
J gene: TRBJ2-7
V gene: TRBV28
CDR3 DNA: TGTGCCAGCAGTAGGCAGGGGTACGAGCAGTACTTC
CDR3 protein: CASSRQGYEQYF

clone size: -
D gene: TRBD2
J gene: TRBJ2-1
V gene: TRBV7-6
CDR3 DNA: TGTGCCAGCAGCTTAGGAACAGGTCTTGCGGGAGGTAAATACAATGAGCAGTTCTTC
CDR3 protein: CASSLGTGLAGGKYNEQFF

clone size: -
D gene: TRBD1
J gene: TRBJ1-1
V gene: TRBV6-5
CDR3 DNA: TGTGCCAGCAGGCGCTCACAGGGGGCGGATGAAGCTTTCTTT
CDR3 protein: CASRRSQGADEAFF

clone size: -
D gene: -
J gene: TRBJ2-7
V gene: TRBV7-2
CDR3 DNA: TGTGCCAGCAGCCCGGGATTAGTGGGGTCCTACGAGCAGTACTTC
CDR3 protein: CASSPGLVGSYEQYF